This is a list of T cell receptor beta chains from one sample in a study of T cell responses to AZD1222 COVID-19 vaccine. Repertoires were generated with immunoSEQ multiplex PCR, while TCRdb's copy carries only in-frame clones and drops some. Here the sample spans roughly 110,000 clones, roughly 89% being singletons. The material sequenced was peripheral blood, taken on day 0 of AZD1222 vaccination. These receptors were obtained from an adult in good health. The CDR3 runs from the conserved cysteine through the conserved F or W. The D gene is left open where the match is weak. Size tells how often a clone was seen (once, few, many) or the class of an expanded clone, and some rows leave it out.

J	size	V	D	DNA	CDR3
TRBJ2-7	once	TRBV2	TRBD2	TGTGCCAGCAGTGTGGGGAGGGTCTCTTACGAGCAGTACTTC	CASSVGRVSYEQYF
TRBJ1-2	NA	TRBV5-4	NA	TGTGCCAGCAGCTTGGAAGTGGGCGGGGGCGGCTACACCTTC	CASSLEVGGGGYTF
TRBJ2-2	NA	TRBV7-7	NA	TGTGCTAGCAGCCCCGAAGGTCGAGGCGGCGGGGAGCTGTTTTTT	CASSPEGRGGGELFF
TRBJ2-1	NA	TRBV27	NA	TGTGCCAGCATGGGTGAAAGCATAGGGGACAATGAGCAGTTCTTC	CASMGESIGDNEQFF
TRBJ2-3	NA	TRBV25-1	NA	TGTGCCAGCAGTGAGGTGGCAGATACGCAGTATTTT	CASSEVADTQYF
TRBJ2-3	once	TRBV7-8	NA	TGTGCCAGCAGCTCGGGGGTAGATACGCAGTATTTT	CASSSGVDTQYF
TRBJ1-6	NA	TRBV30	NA	TGTGCCTGGAGGGTCGGGGAATCACCCCTCCACTTT	CAWRVGESPLHF
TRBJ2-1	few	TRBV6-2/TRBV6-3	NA	TGTGCCAGCAGTTACTCGTATATATATAATGAGCAGTTCTTC	CASSYSYIYNEQFF
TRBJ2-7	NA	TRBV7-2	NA	TGTGCCAGCAGCTTAGAGGTTCAAATAGTCAACGAGCAGTACTTC	CASSLEVQIVNEQYF
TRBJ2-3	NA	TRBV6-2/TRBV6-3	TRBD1	TGTGCCAGCAGCCCCGGACAGGTAGGGGTAGATACGCAGTATTTT	CASSPGQVGVDTQYF
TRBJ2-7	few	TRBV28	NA	TGTGCCAGCAGTTCTGCAGGGGCAACATCCTACGAGCAGTACTTC	CASSSAGATSYEQYF
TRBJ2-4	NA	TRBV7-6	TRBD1	TGTGCCAGCAGCCTTACTGGGGACAGGAAAAACATTCAGTACTTC	CASSLTGDRKNIQYF
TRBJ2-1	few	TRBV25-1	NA	TGTGCCAGCACCACACACAATGAGCAGTTCTTC	CASTTHNEQFF
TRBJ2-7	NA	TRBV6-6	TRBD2	TGTGCCAGCACCCTGGGTAGCGGGAGTATCGAGCAGTACTTC	CASTLGSGSIEQYF
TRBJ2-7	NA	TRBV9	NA	TGTGCCAGCAGCGAGCAGCCGAACTACGAGCAGTACTTC	CASSEQPNYEQYF
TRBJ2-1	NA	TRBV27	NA	TGTGCCAGCAGTCTCCGGCGACTAGTAAATGCGTCCTACAATGAGCAGTTCTTC	CASSLRRLVNASYNEQFF
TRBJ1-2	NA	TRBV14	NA	TGTGCCAGCAGCCAAGACTTGAACTATGGCTACACCTTC	CASSQDLNYGYTF
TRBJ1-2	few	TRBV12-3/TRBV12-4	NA	TGTGCCAGCAGTCCACCGGGCTATGGCTACACCTTC	CASSPPGYGYTF
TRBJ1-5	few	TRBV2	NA	TGTGCCAGCAGTGGCGGCAGGGCTAGCAATCAGCCCCAGCATTTT	CASSGGRASNQPQHF
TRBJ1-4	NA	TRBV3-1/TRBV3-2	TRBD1	TGTGCCAGCAGCCCAGGGGGAGGGCAAAAACTGTTTTTT	CASSPGGGQKLFF
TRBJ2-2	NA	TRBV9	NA	TGTGCCAGCAGCGTAGCCCCCCTACTCAACATGGCGAACACCGGGGAGCTGTTTTTT	CASSVAPLLNMANTGELFF
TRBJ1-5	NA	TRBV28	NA	TGTGCCAGCAGTATCTCTAGAGGGTTTGGCAATCAGCCCCAGCATTTT	CASSISRGFGNQPQHF
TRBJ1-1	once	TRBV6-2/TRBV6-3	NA	TGTGCCAGCAGTGCCGACAGGACAGTGCGAACTGAAGCTTTCTTT	CASSADRTVRTEAFF
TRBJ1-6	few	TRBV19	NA	TGTGCCAGTAGTATCGCAGGGTGGGAATCACCCCTCCACTTT	CASSIAGWESPLHF
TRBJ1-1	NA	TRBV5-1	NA	TGCGCCAGCAGCTTCATGGTCGACACTGAAGCTTTCTTT	CASSFMVDTEAFF
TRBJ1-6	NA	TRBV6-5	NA	TGTGCCAGCAGCTCAGGGAGGAATAATTCACCCCTCCACTTT	CASSSGRNNSPLHF
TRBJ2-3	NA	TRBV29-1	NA	TGCAGCTCCTGCAGGGGGGTCGGCACAGATACGCAGTATTTT	CSSCRGVGTDTQYF
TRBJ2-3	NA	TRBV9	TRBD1	TGTGCCAGCAGCGTACGACAGGGATCAGATACGCAGTATTTT	CASSVRQGSDTQYF
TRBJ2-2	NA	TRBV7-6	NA	TGTGCCAGCAGCTTAACCCTTGGGACCGGGGAGCTGTTTTTT	CASSLTLGTGELFF
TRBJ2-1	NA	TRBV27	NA	TGTGCCAGCAGTCCCAGGGGGACTAACTCCTACAATGAGCAGTTCTTC	CASSPRGTNSYNEQFF
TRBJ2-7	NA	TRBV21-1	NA	TGTGCCAGCAGCAAAGGCAGGCGGGGATTCTACGAGCAGTACTTC	CASSKGRRGFYEQYF
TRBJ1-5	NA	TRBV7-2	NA	TGTGCCAGCAGCTTAGCGACATGGGGGCCCCAGCATTTT	CASSLATWGPQHF
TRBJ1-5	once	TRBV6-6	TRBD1	TGTGCCAGCAGTCCCGGGGGACAGGGGAGACAGCCCCAGCATTTT	CASSPGGQGRQPQHF
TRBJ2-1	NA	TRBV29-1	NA	TGCAGCGCCCCGGGACAATCCGGTCAGTTCTTC	CSAPGQSGQFF
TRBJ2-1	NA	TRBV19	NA	TGTGCCAGTAACGGGGCCCCCTCCTACAATGAGCAGTTCTTC	CASNGAPSYNEQFF
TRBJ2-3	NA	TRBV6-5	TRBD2	TGTGCCAGCAGATCTAGCGGGGGGAGGGATACGCAGTATTTT	CASRSSGGRDTQYF
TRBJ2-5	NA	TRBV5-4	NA	TGTGCCAGCAGCTTGGACCAGATGTCGGAGACCCAGTACTTC	CASSLDQMSETQYF
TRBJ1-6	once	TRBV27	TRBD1	TGTGCCAGCAGTCCATCCCCCGGACAGGGGGTTCCGATTTCACCCCTCCACTTT	CASSPSPGQGVPISPLHF
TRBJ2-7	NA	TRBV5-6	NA	TGTGCCAGCAGCTTGGAACACGAGCAGTACTTC	CASSLEHEQYF
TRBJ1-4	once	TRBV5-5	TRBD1	TGTGCCAGCAGCCTGACAGGGATTGGTGAAAAACTGTTTTTT	CASSLTGIGEKLFF
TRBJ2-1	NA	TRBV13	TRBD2	TGTGCCAGCAGCTTAGGGATAGCGGGGGGATACAATGAGCAGTTCTTC	CASSLGIAGGYNEQFF
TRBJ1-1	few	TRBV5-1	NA	TGCGCCAGCAGCCACGGGACACTGAACACTGAAGCTTTCTTT	CASSHGTLNTEAFF
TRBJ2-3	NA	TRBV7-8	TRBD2	TGTGCCAGCAGCTTAGTACTAGCGGGAGTGAGCACAGATACGCAGTATTTT	CASSLVLAGVSTDTQYF
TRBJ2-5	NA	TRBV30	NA	TGTGCCTGGAGTAACGGGGGCGGGGAGACCCAGTACTTC	CAWSNGGGETQYF
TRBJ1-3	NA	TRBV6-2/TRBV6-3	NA	TGTGCCAGCAGTTACTTCGCCGGGGGCGGAAACACCATATATTTT	CASSYFAGGGNTIYF
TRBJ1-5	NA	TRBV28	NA	TGTGCCAGCCGACTCGACCTAGGGAGCAATCAGCCCCAGCATTTT	CASRLDLGSNQPQHF
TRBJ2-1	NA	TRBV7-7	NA	TGTGCTAGCAGCTTAGACGCTAGTCCGTCGGATGAGCAGTTCTTC	CASSLDASPSDEQFF
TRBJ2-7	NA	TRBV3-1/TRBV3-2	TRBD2	TGTGCCAGCAGCCCCCCACTAGCGGGAGGACTCGAGCAGTACTTC	CASSPPLAGGLEQYF
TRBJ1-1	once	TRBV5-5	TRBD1	TGTGCCAGCACCTTGACAGGGGGAATCTCTGAAGCTTTCTTT	CASTLTGGISEAFF
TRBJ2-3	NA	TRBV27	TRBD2	TGTGCCAGCAGTGGTTTAGCAGCGGGAGTAGATACGCAGTATTTT	CASSGLAAGVDTQYF
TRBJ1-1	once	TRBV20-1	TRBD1	TGCAGTGCCAGACAGGGTAGAGCTTTCTTT	CSARQGRAFF